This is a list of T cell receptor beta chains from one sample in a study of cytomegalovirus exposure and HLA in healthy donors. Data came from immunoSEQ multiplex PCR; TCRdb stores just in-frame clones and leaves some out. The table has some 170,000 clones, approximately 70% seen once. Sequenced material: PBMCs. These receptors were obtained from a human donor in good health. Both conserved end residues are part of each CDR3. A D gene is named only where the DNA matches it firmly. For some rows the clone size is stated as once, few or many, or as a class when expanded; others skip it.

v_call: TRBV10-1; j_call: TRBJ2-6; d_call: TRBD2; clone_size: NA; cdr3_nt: TGCGCCAGCAGTGGTAGCGGGGGCTCTGGGGCCAACGTCCTGACTTTC; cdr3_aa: CASSGSGGSGANVLTF
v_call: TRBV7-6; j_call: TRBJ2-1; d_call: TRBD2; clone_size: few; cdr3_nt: TGTGCCAGCAGCATAACTAGCGGGGGGGCCGGTCCCTACAATGAGCAGTTCTTC; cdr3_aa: CASSITSGGAGPYNEQFF
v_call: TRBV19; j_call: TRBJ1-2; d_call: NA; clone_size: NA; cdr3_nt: TGTGCCAGTACGTTGAACAGATACATTAACTATGGCTACACCTTC; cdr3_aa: CASTLNRYINYGYTF
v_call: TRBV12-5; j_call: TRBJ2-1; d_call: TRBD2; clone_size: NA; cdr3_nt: TGTGCTAGTGGTGGAGCGGGGGGGTACGATGAGCAGTTCTTC; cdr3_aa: CASGGAGGYDEQFF
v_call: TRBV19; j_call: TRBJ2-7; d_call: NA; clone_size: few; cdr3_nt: TGTGCCAGTAGTATCACAGGGTTCTACGAGCAGTACTTC; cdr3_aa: CASSITGFYEQYF
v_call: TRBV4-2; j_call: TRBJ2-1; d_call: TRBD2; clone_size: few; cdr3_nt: TGTGCCAGCAGCAGCGGAGCGGGGGGGAGATACAATGAGCAGTTCTTC; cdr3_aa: CASSSGAGGRYNEQFF
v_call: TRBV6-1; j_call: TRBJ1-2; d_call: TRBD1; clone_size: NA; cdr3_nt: TGTGCCAGCAAAGGTAGCGGGACAGTCTATGGCTACACCTTC; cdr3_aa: CASKGSGTVYGYTF
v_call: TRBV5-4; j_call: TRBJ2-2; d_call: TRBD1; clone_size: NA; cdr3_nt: TGTGCCAGCAGCTTGGGGACAGGAGCGAACACCGGGGAGCTGTTTTTT; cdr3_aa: CASSLGTGANTGELFF
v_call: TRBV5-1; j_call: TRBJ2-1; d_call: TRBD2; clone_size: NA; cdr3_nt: TGCGCCAGCAGCTTGGCTCCGGGGCTAGCGGGGGGAAGCTCCTACAATGAGCAGTTCTTC; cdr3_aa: CASSLAPGLAGGSSYNEQFF
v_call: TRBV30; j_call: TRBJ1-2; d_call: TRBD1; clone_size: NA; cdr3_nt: TGTGCCTGGAAACTCGAGGCGGGGACAGGTTTATATGGCTACACCTTC; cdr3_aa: CAWKLEAGTGLYGYTF
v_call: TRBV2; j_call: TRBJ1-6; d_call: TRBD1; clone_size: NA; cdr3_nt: TGTGCCAGCGCCCCGGGACAGGTATTTTCACCCCTCCACTTT; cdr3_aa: CASAPGQVFSPLHF
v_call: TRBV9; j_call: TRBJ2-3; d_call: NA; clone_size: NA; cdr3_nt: TGTGCCAGCAGCGTCGAGGGGGTCCTCGGGGCAGATACGCAGTATTTT; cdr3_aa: CASSVEGVLGADTQYF
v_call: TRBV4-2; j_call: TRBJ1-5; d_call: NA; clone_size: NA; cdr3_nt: TGTGCCAGCAGCCAAGGACAACTCAATCAGCCCCAGCATTTT; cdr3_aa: CASSQGQLNQPQHF
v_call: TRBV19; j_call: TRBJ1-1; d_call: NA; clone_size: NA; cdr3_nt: TGTGCCAGTAGTCTTCCCGACTGGACTGGTGAAGCTTTCTTT; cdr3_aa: CASSLPDWTGEAFF
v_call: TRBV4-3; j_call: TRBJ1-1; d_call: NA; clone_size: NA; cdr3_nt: TGCGCCAGCAGCCAAGGGACCGGGCGGGACGCTGAAGCTTTCTTT; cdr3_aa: CASSQGTGRDAEAFF
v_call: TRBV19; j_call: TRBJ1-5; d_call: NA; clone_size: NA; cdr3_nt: TGTGCCAGTAGTATTGGGAGTAGCAATCAGCCCCAGCATTTT; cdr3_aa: CASSIGSSNQPQHF
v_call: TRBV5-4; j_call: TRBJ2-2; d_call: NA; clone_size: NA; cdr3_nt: TGTGCCAGCAGCTTGGCCGCGCAGGGGTATGACACCGGGGAGCTGTTTTTT; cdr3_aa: CASSLAAQGYDTGELFF
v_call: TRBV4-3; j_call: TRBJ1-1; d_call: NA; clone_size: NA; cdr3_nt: TGCGCCAGCAGCCAAGATCTGAGAGGGGGGGGTACTGAAGCTTTCTTT; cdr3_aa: CASSQDLRGGGTEAFF
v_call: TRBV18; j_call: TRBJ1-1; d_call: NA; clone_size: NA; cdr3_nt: TGTGCCAGCTCACCGCAGGGTAGAACTGAAGCTTTCTTT; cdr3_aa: CASSPQGRTEAFF
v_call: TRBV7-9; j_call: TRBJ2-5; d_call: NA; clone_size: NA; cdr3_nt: TGTGCCAGCAGCGCAAGTTTGGCCAGGGGGAGGGAGACCCAGTACTTC; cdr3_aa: CASSASLARGRETQYF
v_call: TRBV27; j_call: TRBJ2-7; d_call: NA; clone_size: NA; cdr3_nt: TGTGCCAGCAGTTTAGATCGATCGAGATACGAGCAGTACTTC; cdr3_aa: CASSLDRSRYEQYF
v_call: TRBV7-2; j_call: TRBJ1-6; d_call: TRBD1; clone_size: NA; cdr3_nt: TGTGCCAGCAGCCCCGCCGCCAGGGGGCGTTCACCCCTCCACTTT; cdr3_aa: CASSPAARGRSPLHF
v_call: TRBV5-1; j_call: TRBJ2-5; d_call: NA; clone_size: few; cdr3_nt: TGCGCCAGCAGCCAAAGCGGTAGAGAGACCCAGTACTTC; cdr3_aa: CASSQSGRETQYF
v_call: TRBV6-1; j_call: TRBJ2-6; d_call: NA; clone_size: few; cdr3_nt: TGTGCCAGCAGTGATTTGGGGGGTCCAAGTTTGGCCAACGTCCTGACTTTC; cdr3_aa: CASSDLGGPSLANVLTF
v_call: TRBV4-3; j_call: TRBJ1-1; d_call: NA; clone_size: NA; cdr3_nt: TGCGCCAGCAGCCAAGCGGTACGCCGCGGGGGAAGAGACACTGAAGCTTTCTTT; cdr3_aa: CASSQAVRRGGRDTEAFF
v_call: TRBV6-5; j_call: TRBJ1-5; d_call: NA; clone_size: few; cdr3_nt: TGTGCCAGCAGACAGACAGGTCAGCCCCAGCATTTT; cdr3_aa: CASRQTGQPQHF
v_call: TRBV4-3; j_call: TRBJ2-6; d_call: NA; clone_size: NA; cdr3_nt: TGCGCCAGCAGCCAAGGGGCAGAGATCGCCTCTGGGGCCAACGTCCTGACTTTC; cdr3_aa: CASSQGAEIASGANVLTF
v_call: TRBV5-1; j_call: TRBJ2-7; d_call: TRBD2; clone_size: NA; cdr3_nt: TGCGCCAGCAGCGCCGGGGGGGTTAGCTCCTACGAGCAGTACTTC; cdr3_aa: CASSAGGVSSYEQYF
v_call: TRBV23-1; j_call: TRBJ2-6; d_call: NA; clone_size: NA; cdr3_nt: TGCGCCAGCAGCCCGTGGGGGGGGCGTTTTCTGTGGGGGGCCAACGTCCTGACTTTC; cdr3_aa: CASSPWGGRFLWGANVLTF
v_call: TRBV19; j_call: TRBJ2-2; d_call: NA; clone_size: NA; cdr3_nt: TGTGCCAGCAAGAGGGAGGATTACACCGGGGAGCTGTTTTTT; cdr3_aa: CASKREDYTGELFF
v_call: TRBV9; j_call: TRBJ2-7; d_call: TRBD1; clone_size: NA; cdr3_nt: TGTGCCAGCAGCGTAGACGTTCGTCGTCAGGGGGCTTACTCCTACGAGCAGTACTTC; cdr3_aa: CASSVDVRRQGAYSYEQYF
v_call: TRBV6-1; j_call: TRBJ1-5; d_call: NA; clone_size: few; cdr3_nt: TGTGCCAGCAGTGAACGGGGTAATCAGCCCCAGCATTTT; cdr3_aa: CASSERGNQPQHF
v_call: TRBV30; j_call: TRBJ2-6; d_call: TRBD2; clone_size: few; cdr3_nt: TGTGCCTGGACGAGCGGGGGGGGCTCTGGGGCCAACGTCCTGACTTTC; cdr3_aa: CAWTSGGGSGANVLTF
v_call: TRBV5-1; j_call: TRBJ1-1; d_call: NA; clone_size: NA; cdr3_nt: TGCGCCAGCAGCTCCTCCGGGACTCGAAACACTGAAGCTTTCTTT; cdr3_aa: CASSSSGTRNTEAFF
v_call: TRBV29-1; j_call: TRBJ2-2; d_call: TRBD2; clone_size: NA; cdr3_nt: TGCAGCGCCCGGCGGGCGGGGGAGAACACCGGGGAGCTGTTTTTT; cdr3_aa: CSARRAGENTGELFF
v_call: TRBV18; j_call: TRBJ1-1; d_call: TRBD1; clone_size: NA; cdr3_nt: TGTGCCAGCTCACCAGTTCCCAGGGGGAGCACTGAAGCTTTCTTT; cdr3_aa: CASSPVPRGSTEAFF
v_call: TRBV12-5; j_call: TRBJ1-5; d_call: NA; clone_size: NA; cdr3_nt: TGTGCTAGTGGACTTGACAGATTTAATCAGCCCCAGCATTTT; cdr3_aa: CASGLDRFNQPQHF
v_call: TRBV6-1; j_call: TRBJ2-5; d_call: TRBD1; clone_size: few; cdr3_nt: TGTGCCAGCAGCGGACAGGGTCAAAATGAGCAGTACTTC; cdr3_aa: CASSGQGQNEQYF
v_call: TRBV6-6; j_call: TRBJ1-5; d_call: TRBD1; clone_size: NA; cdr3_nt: TGTGCCAGCAGTTACGACAGGGCAGGAGCCCAGCATTTT; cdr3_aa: CASSYDRAGAQHF
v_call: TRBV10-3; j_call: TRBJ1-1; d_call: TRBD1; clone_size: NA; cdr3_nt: TGTGCCATCAGTGAGTCATCCCCAGGGGGAGGAAACACTGAAGCTTTCTTT; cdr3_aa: CAISESSPGGGNTEAFF
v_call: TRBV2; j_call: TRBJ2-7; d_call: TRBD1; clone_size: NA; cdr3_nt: TGTGCCAGCGGTAGGGACAGGGTCTCCTACGAGCAGTACTTC; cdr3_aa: CASGRDRVSYEQYF